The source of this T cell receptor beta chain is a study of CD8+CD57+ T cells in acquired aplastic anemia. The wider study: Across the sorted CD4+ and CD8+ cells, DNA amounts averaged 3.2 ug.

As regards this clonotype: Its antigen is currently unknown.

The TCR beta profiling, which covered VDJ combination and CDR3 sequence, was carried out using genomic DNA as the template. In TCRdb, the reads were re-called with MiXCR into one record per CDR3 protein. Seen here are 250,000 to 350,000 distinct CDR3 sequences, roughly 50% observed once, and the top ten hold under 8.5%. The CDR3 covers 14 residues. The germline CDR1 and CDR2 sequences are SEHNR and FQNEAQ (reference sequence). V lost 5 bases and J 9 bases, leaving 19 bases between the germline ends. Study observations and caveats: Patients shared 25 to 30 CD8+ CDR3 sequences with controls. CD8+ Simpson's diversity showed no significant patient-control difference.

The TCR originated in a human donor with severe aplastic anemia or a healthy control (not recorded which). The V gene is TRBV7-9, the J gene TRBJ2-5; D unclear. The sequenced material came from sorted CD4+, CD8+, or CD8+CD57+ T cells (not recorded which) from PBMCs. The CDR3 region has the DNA TGTGCCAGCAGCCAGAGTGGGATAGACGTGGCCCAGTACTTC. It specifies CASSQSGIDVAQYF.